The source of this T cell receptor beta chain is a study of blood T cell repertoires in COVID-19. In the study overall: Researchers got acute and convalescent COVID-19 samples from the United States, Italy and Spain.

The CDR3 has 12 amino acids. CDR1 and CDR2 (germline): MDHEN, SYDVKM. After removal of 10 bases from V and 8 bases from J, the junction contained 8 bases not matched to a gene. Measured with immunoSEQ multiplex PCR; TCRdb has only the in-frame clones, and not every one. This sample has fewer than 700,000 clones; roughly 89% occur once, and the top ten carry about 8%. The gene calls are TRBV28 and TRBJ2-1; the match to TRBD2 covers 7 bases. Sequencing was done on a sample of peripheral blood. This clonotype was obtained from a woman aged 50 to 65 with COVID-19, enrolled during active disease. The CDR3 reads CATRGVRDEQFF. The CDR3 bases are TGTGCCACCCGGGGGGTCCGGGATGAGCAGTTCTTC.